These 10 T cell receptor beta chains were sequenced from one sample in a study of CD4+ T cells in melanoma. Generated by immunoSEQ multiplex PCR, the TCRdb table keeps only in-frame clones and is missing some. The profile covers more than 12,000 clones, with less than 65% appearing a single time and around 15% taken by the ten largest. Input material: cells from a culture (not recorded whether cultured in vitro). The receptors come from a human donor with melanoma.

This rearrangement joins TRBV6-1 to TRBJ2-1, with D unclear. The CDR3 spans 15 residues. Trimming removed 4 bases from V and 2 bases from J, with 12 bases in between. Per germline, CDR1 MNHNS and CDR2 SASEGT. CDR3 coding DNA: TGTGCCAGCAGTGCTCGTCTAACAACCTACAATGAGCAGTTCTTC. Translating gives CASSARLTTYNEQFF.

This chain links TRBV20-1 with TRBJ2-3; D ambiguous. V lost 0 bases and J 6 bases, leaving 4 bases between the germline ends. This CDR3 comprises 11 residues. Germline V CDR1 and CDR2: DFQATT, SNEGSKA (reference sequence). The CDR3 reads CSARDRDTQYF. The CDR3 DNA follows: TGCAGTGCTAGAGATCGGGATACGCAGTATTTT.

The rearrangement links TRBV7-3 to TRBJ2-7; 7 bases agree with TRBD1. Trimming took 5 bases from V and 2 from J; bases not matched to a gene: 9. This CDR3 spans 15 amino acids. Germline CDR1 SGHTA, CDR2 FQGTGA. The CDR3 reads CASSPTSGQTYEQYF. CDR3 nucleotides: TGTGCCAGCAGCCCAACCTCGGGACAGACCTACGAGCAGTACTTC.

This clone was observed a few times. CDR3 DNA: TGTGCCAGTAGTATGGTAGGGGCCCGATATCAGCCCCAGCATTTT. This translates into CASSMVGARYQPQHF. This chain joins TRBV19 and TRBJ1-5; maybe TRBD1 (5 bases). This CDR3 is 15 amino acids long. Germline values: CDR1 LNHDA, CDR2 SQIVND (reference sequence). The V and J ends lost 3 bases and 5 bases respectively, with 14 bases between them.

The V and J genes are TRBV5-1 and TRBJ2-5; D is ambiguous. V lost 0 bases and J 7 bases, leaving 7 bases between the germline ends. The CDR3 totals 12 residues. The germline V gene encodes CDR1 SGHRS and CDR2 YFSETQ. In DNA, the CDR3 is TGCGCCAGCAGCTTGGAGGGTCCGACCCAGTACTTC. Translating it yields CASSLEGPTQYF.

This chain links TRBV6-1 with TRBJ2-1, with TRBD1 identical over 10 bases. The CDR3 has 15 residues. J was trimmed by 5 bases and V by 5 bases; bases with no gene match: 6. The V gene's germline CDR1 is MNHNS and CDR2 SASEGT. In nucleotides, the CDR3 is TGTGCCAGCAGTCGCCGGGACAGGGGAAACAATGAGCAGTTCTTC. Translated, it gives CASSRRDRGNNEQFF.

The chain recombines TRBV27 with TRBJ2-1; TRBD2 matches at 11 bases. V lost 6 bases and J lost 8; bases outside the gene matches: 12. Germline V gene lookup returns CDR1 MNHEY and CDR2 SMNVEV (reference sequence). The CDR3 runs 16 residues. In nucleotides, the CDR3 is TGTGCCAGCAGCAGGACTCCGGGACTAGCGGTTTATGAGCAGTTCTTC. Its translation is CASSRTPGLAVYEQFF.

This clone rates as large (0.1 to 1%). The rearrangement links TRBV14 to TRBJ2-7; D is perhaps TRBD1 (7 bases). Germline CDR1 is SGHDN and CDR2 is FVKESK. The V gene lost 1 base and the J gene lost 6 bases, with 19 bases spanning the gap. CDR3 length equals 16 residues. Here the CDR3 DNA reads TGTGCCAGCAGCCAAGTTTGGAGGGGGCGCTTGGCCGAGCAGTACTTC. Translated, it gives CASSQVWRGRLAEQYF.

This clone has just a few counts. The chain is built from TRBV19 and TRBJ1-2; no definite D call. The germline V and J ends were trimmed by 4 bases and 5 bases, with 8 bases remaining between them. CDR3 length: 12 residues. Germline V gene sequence: CDR1 LNHDA, CDR2 SQIVND (reference sequence). Here the CDR3 reads CASSRTLYGYTF. Written as DNA, the CDR3 is TGTGCCAGTAGTAGGACTCTATATGGCTACACCTTC.

The rearrangement uses TRBV21-1 and TRBJ1-4; the table's TRBD1 call for D was not verified on the DNA. TRBV21-1 is given as a pseudogene. The CDR3 has 15 amino acids. Here the CDR3 reads CASSKKAQINEKLFF. The CDR3 DNA is TGTGCCAGCAGCAAGAAGGCACAGATTAATGAAAAACTGTTTTTT.